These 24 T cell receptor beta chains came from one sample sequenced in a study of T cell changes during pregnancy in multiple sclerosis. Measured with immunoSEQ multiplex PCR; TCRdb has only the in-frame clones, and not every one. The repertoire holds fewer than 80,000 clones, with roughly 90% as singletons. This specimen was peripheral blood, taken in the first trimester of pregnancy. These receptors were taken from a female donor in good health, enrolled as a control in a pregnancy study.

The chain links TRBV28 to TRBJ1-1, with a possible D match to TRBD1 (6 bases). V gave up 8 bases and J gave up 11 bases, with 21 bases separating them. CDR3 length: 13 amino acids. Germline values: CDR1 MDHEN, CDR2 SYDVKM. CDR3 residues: CASGHKDRLLAFF. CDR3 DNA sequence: TGTGCCAGCGGCCACAAGGACAGATTGCTGGCTTTCTTT.

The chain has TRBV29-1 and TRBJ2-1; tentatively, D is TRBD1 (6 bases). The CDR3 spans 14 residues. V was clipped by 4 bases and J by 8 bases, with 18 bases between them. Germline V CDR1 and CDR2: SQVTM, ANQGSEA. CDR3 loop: CSVGMGAMGDEQFF. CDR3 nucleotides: TGCAGCGTTGGTATGGGGGCCATGGGGGATGAGCAGTTCTTC.

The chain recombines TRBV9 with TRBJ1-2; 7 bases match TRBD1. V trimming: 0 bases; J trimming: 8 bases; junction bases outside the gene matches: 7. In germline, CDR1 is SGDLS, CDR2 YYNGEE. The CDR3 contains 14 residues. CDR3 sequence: CASSVDEGARGYTF. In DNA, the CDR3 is TGTGCCAGCAGCGTAGATGAGGGGGCTAGGGGCTACACCTTC. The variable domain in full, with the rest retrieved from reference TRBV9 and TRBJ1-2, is DSGVTQTPKHLITATGQRVTLRCSPRSGDLSVYWYQQSLDQGLQFLIQYYNGEERAKGNILERFSAQQFPDLHSELNLSSLELGDSALYFCASSVDEGARGYTFGSGTRLTVV.

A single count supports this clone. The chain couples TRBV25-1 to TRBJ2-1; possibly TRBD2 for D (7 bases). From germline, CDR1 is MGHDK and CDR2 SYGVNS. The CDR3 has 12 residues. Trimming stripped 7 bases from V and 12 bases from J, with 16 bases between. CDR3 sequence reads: CASTHGGGGQFF. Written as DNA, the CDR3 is TGTGCCAGCACCCATGGGGGGGGCGGGCAGTTCTTC.

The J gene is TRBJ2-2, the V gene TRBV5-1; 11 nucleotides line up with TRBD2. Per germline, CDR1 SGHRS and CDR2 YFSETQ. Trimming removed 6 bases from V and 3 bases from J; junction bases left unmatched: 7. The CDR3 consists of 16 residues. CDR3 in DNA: TGCGCCAGCATCCAACTAGCGGGAGACGACACCGGGGAGCTGTTTTTT. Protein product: CASIQLAGDDTGELFF.

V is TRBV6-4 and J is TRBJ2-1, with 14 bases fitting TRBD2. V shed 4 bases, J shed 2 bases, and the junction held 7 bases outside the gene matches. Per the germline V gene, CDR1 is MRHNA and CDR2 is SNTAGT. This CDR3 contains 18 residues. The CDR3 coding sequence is TGTGCCAGCAGTGCGACTAGCGGGGGGGCCCGCGCCTACAATGAGCAGTTCTTC. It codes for CASSATSGGARAYNEQFF.

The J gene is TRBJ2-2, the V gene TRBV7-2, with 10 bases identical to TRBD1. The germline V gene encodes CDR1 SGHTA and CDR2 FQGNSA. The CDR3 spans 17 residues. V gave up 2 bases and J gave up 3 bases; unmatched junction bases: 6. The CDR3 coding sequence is TGTGCCAGCAGCTTACCCGGACAGGGGGTGGACACCGGGGAGCTGTTTTTT. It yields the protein CASSLPGQGVDTGELFF.

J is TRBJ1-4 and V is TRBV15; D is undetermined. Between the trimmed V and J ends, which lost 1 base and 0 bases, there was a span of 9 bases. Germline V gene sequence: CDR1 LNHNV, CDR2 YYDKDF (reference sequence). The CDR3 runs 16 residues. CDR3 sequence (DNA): TGTGCCACCAGCAGAGGCAGGCTGTCAACTAATGAAAAACTGTTTTTT. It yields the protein CATSRGRLSTNEKLFF.

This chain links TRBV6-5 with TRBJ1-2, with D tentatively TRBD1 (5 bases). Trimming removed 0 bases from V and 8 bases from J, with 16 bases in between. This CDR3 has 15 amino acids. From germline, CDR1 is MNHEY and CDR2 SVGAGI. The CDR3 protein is CASSYSVTAPAGYTF. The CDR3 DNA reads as TGTGCCAGCAGTTACTCTGTGACAGCCCCGGCGGGCTACACCTTC.

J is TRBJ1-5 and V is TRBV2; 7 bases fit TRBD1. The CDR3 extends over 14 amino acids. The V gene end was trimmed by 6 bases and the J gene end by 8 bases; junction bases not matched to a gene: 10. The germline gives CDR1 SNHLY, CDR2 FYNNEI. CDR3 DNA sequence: TGTGCCAGCAGGGTCGACAGGGAGTTGAAGCCCCAGCATTTT. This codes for CASRVDRELKPQHF.

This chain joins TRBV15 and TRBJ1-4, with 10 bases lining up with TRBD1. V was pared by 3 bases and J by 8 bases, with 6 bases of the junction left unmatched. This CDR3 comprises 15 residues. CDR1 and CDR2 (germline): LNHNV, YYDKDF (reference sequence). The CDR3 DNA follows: TGTGCCACCAGCAGGGATGGACAGGGGGAAGAAAAACTGTTTTTT. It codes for CATSRDGQGEEKLFF.

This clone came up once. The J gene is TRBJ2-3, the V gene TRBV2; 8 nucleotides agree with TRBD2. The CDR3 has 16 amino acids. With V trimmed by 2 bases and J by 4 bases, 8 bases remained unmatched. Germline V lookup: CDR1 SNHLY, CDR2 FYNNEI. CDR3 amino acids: CASSERERESSDTQYF. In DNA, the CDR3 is TGTGCCAGCAGTGAAAGGGAGCGGGAGTCCTCAGATACGCAGTATTTT.

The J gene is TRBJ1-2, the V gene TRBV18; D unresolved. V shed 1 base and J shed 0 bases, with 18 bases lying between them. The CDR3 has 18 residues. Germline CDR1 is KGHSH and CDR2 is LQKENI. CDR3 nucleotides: TGTGCCAGCTCACCACTGCGGGAACCGTCCACTACTAACTATGGCTACACCTTC. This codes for CASSPLREPSTTNYGYTF.

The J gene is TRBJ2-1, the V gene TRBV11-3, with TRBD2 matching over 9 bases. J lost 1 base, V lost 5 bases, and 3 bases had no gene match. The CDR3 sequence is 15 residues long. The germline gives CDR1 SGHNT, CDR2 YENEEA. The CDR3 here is CASSPGLASYNEQFF. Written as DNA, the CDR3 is TGTGCCAGCAGCCCAGGACTAGCGTCCTACAATGAGCAGTTCTTC.

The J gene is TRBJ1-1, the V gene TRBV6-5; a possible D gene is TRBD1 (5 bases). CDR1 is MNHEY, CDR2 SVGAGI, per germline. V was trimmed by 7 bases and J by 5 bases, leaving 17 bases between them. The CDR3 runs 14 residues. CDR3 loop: CASTTAQGRTEAFF. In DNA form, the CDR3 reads TGTGCCAGCACCACCGCGCAGGGCCGAACTGAAGCTTTCTTT.

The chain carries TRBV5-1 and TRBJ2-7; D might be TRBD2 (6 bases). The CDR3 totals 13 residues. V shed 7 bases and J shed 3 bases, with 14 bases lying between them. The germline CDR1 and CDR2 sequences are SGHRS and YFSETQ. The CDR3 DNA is TGCGCCAGCCCGGCGGGGCAGAGCTACGAGCAGTACTTC. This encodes CASPAGQSYEQYF.

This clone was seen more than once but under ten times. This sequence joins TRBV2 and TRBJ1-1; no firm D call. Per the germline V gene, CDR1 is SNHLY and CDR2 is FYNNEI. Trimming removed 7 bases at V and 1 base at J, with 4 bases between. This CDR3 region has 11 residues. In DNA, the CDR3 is TGTGCCAGCAACGGGAACACTGAAGCTTTCTTT. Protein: CASNGNTEAFF.

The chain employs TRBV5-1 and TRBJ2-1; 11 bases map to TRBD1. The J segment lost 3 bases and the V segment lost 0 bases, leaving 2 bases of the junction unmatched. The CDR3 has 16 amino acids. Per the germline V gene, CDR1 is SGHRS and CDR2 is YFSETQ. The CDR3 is CASSLEGQGVYNEQFF. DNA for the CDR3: TGCGCCAGCAGCTTGGAGGGACAGGGGGTCTACAATGAGCAGTTCTTC.

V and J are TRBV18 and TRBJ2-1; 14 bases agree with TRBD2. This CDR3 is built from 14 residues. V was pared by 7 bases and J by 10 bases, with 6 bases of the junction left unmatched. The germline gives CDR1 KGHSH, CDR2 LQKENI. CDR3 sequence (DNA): TGTGCCAGCTTTGGACTAGCGGGAGGAGGCGAGCAGTTCTTC. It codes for CASFGLAGGGEQFF. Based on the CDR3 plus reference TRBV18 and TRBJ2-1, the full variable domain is NAGVMQNPRHLVRRRGQEARLRCSPMKGHSHVYWYRQLPEEGLKFMVYLQKENIIDESGMPKERFSAEFPKEGPSILRIQQVVRGDSAAYFCASFGLAGGGEQFFGPGTRLTVL.

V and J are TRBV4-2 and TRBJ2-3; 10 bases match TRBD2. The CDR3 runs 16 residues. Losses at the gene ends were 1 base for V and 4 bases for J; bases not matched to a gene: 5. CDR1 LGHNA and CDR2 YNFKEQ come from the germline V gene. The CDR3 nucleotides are TGTGCCAGCAGCCAAGTAACTAGCGGGGACGCAGATACGCAGTATTTT. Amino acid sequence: CASSQVTSGDADTQYF.

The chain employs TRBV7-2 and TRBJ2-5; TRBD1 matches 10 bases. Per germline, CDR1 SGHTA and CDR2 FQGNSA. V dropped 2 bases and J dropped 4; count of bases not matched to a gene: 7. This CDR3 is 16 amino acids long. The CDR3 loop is CASSLFGDRGRETQYF. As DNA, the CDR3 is TGTGCCAGCAGCTTATTCGGGGACAGGGGTAGAGAGACCCAGTACTTC.

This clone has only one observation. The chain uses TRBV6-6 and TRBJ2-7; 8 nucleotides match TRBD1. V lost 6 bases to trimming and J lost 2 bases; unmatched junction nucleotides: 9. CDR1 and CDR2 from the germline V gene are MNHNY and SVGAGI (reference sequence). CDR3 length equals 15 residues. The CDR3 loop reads CASRDGTGGAYEQYF. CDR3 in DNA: TGTGCCAGCAGGGACGGGACAGGAGGAGCCTACGAGCAGTACTTC.

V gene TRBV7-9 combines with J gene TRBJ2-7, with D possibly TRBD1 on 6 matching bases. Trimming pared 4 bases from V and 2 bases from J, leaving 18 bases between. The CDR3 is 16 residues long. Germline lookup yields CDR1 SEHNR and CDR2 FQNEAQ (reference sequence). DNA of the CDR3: TGTGCCAGCAGCTCAACCGCCCTGGACAGCCCCTACGAGCAGTACTTC. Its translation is CASSSTALDSPYEQYF.

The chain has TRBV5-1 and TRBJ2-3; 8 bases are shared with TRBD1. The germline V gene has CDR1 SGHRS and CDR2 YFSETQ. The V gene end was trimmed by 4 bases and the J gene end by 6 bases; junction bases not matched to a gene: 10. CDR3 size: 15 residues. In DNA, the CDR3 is TGCGCCAGCAGCCTGGGACAGGCTCGTAGGGATACGCAGTATTTT. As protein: CASSLGQARRDTQYF. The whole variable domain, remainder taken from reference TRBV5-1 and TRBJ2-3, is KAGVTQTPRYLIKTRGQQVTLSCSPISGHRSVSWYQQTPGQGLQFLFEYFSETQRNKGNFPGRFSGRQFSNSRSEMNVSTLELGDSALYLCASSLGQARRDTQYFGPGTRLTVL.